The sequence of this T cell receptor (beta chain) was determined in a study of blood T cells in healthy people across ages. Trimming removed 4 bases at V and 2 bases at J, with 17 bases between. The CDR3 totals 16 residues. The germline CDR1 and CDR2 sequences are SGHAT and FQNNGV. Healthy Caucasian individuals from Russia aged roughly 6 to 90 served as donors. The authors ran a second PCR of about 6 to 11 cycles using a sample-barcoded 5' primer and a J-beta primer mix. TCRdb recomputed calls from the 5' RACE reads with MiXCR, one row per CDR3 protein. This sample carries fewer than 1,200,000 distinct CDR3 sequences, 25% of them seen once, and the ten largest clones take around 0.75%. The same data also contributed to another study, on T cells of mothers and their children. That publication notes: Thymic selection molds TCR recombination output in much the same way for related pairs as for unrelated pairs. Overlap measured in related mother-child pairs was slightly, non-significantly higher than in unrelated pairs.

Sequenced input: blood. The receptor was isolated from a girl aged 2-10 years in good health. The V call is TRBV11-2, the J call TRBJ1-2, with D possibly being TRBD1 (5 bases). CDR3 in DNA: TGTGCCAGCAGCTCACACACTAACAGGCTAAACTATGGCTACACCTTC. It specifies CASSSHTNRLNYGYTF.